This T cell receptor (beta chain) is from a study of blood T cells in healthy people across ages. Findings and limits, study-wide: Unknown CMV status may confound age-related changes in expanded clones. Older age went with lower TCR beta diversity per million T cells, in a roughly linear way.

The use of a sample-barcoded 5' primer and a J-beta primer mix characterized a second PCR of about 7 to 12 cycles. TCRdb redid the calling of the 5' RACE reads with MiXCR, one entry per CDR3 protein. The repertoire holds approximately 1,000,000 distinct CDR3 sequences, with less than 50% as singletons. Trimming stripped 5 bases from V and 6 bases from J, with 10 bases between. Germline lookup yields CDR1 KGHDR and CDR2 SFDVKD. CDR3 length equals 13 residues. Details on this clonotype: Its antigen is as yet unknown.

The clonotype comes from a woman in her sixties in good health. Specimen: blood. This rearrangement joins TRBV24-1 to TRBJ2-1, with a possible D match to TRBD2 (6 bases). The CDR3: CATSAGEGNEQFF. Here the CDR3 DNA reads TGTGCCACCAGTGCGGGAGAGGGCAATGAGCAGTTCTTC.